This TCR beta chain originates from a study of cytomegalovirus exposure and HLA in healthy donors (dated by TCRdb to about 2017). Study-level background: According to a later analysis, one platform produced both the 120 validation repertoires and the approximately 600 repertoires of the first cohort. The aim of the study was to test whether cataloging public T cell receptors could identify signatures of past pathogen exposure. Besides the first cohort of roughly 660 subjects, a separate validation cohort made up of 120 different subjects was used. High-throughput TCR immunosequencing, statistical association of individual TCRs with disease status, and machine learning were combined to predict cytomegalovirus infection status.

V lost 0 bases and J lost 5 bases; the stretch between them is 7 bases long. The CDR3 sequence holds 14 residues, the cysteine and phenylalanine included. The only DNA kept is the CDR3, 42 bases in frame from the first base. Looking up the germline V gene (reference sequence) yields CDR1 SEHNR and CDR2 FQNEAQ. Points on this clone: The antigen it recognizes is unknown. Within one base of it there is no much larger clone, and no base qualities were kept.

The library relied on the immunoSEQ multiplex PCR assay. Per the authors' processing: A statistical classification framework was built for diagnosing cytomegalovirus status from the catalog of TCR beta chain sequences. Entries here come from immuneACCESS through TCRdb and include only in-frame sequences with V and J called. Some clones fail to appear in such tables; in the studies checked, an unresolved V gene covers under half of the shortfall, and the cause of the remainder is unknown. The V and J calls and clone size come from that table; D and trimming were worked out from the DNA. For this sample the table gives about 140,000 clones, of which roughly nine tenths were detected only once. The ten largest clones represent roughly 3% of the sample. Separate from the roughly 700-subject first cohort, the validation cohort of more than 90 subjects was the group to which the donors belonged. What the research found in general, with its limitations: A later analysis found that TCRs clustered in the first cohort also tended to co-occur in the 130 or so validation repertoires, with 90% to 95% of cluster scores above 0. The authors suggested that the approach could potentially be extended to other disease states and immunological phenotypes. In both the original and validation cohorts, the classifier was reported to diagnose cytomegalovirus status with high specificity and sensitivity. The study listed 164 TCR beta chains as associated with cytomegalovirus. A later analysis lacked HLA typing for the validation cohort, so it scored co-occurrence in that cohort across all 120 or so repertoires. Three of the identified cytomegalovirus-associated TCR beta chains were confirmed in vitro to be specific for cytomegalovirus antigens. Most TCR sequences were observed very rarely across donors, whereas some public TCRs were present in many individuals.

The sequence links TRBV7-9 to TRBJ2-2; a confident D gene designation cannot be given. This TCR came from a man younger than 35 in good health and CMV-seronegative. The sequenced sample was PBMCs. The CDR3 sequence is CASSLAGTTGELFF. The bases are TGTGCCAGCAGCTTAGCGGGCACTACCGGGGAGCTGTTTTTT.